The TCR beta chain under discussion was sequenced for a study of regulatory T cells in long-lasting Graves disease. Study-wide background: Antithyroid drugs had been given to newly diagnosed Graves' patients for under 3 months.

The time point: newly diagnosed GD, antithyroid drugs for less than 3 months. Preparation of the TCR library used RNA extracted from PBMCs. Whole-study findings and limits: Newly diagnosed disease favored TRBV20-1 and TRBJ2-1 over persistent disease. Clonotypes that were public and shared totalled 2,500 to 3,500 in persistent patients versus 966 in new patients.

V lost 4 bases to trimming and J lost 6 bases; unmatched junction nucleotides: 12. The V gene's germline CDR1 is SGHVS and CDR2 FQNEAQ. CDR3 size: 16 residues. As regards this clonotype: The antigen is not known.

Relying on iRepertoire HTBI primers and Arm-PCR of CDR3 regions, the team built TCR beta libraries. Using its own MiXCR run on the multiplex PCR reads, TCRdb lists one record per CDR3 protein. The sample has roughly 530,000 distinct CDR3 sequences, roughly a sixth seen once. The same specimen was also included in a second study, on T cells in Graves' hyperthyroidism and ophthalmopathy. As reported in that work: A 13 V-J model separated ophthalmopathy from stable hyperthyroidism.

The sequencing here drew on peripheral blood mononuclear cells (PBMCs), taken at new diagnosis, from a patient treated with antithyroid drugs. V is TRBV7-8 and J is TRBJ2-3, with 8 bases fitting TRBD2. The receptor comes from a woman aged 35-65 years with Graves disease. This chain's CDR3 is CASSSLTSGSSDTQYF. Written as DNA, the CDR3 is TGTGCCAGCAGCTCCCTTACTAGCGGATCATCGGATACGCAGTATTTT.